The rows below give T cell receptor beta chains drawn from one sample of a study of cytomegalovirus exposure and HLA in healthy donors. The data were produced by immunoSEQ multiplex PCR, yet TCRdb's version contains in-frame clones alone and is incomplete. The sample yields approximately 120,000 clones, roughly 90% seen once. Sequencing was performed on PBMCs. These receptors came from a woman aged 18 to 35 in good health and CMV-seronegative. Each CDR3 is given with its conserved first and last residue. The D gene is left open where the match is weak. Only part of the rows carry a size: once, few, many, or a class if the clone is expanded.

clone_size | j_call | cdr3_length | d_call | v_call | cdr3_nt | cdr3_aa
NA | TRBJ2-3 | 16 | NA | TRBV11-1 | TGTGCCAGCAGCTTAGTTCCCAGCGGCACCACAGATACGCAGTATTTT | CASSLVPSGTTDTQYF
NA | TRBJ2-7 | 14 | TRBD2 | TRBV5-1 | TGCGCCAGCAGCCTACTAGCGGGGTCCTACGAGCAGTACTTC | CASSLLAGSYEQYF
NA | TRBJ2-7 | 16 | NA | TRBV5-6 | TGTGCCAGCAGCTTGGATGGGAGGAGCCAGGGACGCGAGCAGTACTTC | CASSLDGRSQGREQYF
NA | TRBJ2-5 | 14 | TRBD2 | TRBV2 | TGTGCCAGCAGTGGACTAGCGGGGGGAGAGACCCAGTACTTC | CASSGLAGGETQYF
few | TRBJ1-2 | 16 | TRBD1 | TRBV4-1 | TGCGCCAGCAGCCAGGCGAGGGGGCGAGGGAACTATGGCTACACCTTC | CASSQARGRGNYGYTF
NA | TRBJ1-1 | 16 | NA | TRBV28 | TGTGCCAGCAGTTCATATCCACGGAGGAGGGGTACTGAAGCTTTCTTT | CASSSYPRRRGTEAFF
NA | TRBJ2-3 | 16 | TRBD2 | TRBV7-2 | TGTGCCAGCAGCTTAGCGCAGCGGGAGGTTTCCGGGCCGCAGTATTTT | CASSLAQREVSGPQYF
NA | TRBJ2-7 | 17 | NA | TRBV7-6 | TGTGCCAGCAGCTTAGGCGGACGGCGGGGCTCGGAGAACGAGCAGTACTTC | CASSLGGRRGSENEQYF
NA | TRBJ1-1 | 15 | NA | TRBV4-3 | TGCGCCAGCACCCCAGGCAGGACTATGAACACTGAAGCTTTCTTT | CASTPGRTMNTEAFF
NA | TRBJ2-1 | 11 | NA | TRBV7-9 | TGTGCCAGCAGCCTCAGCGTTGGGCAGTTCTTC | CASSLSVGQFF
NA | TRBJ1-2 | 16 | TRBD1 | TRBV2 | TGTGCCAGCAGTGAAAGATTCGGGACAGGGCACTATGGCTACACCTTC | CASSERFGTGHYGYTF
NA | TRBJ1-3 | 15 | NA | TRBV5-1 | TGCGCCAGCAGCTCCACAGGAAACTCTGGAAACACCATATATTTT | CASSSTGNSGNTIYF
once | TRBJ2-7 | 13 | NA | TRBV5-8 | TGTGCCAGCAGCTTCGGGCAAGGGGTCGAGCAGTACTTC | CASSFGQGVEQYF
NA | TRBJ2-2 | 16 | TRBD2 | TRBV28 | TGTGCCAGCAGGGGGACTAGCGGTTGGAACACCGGGGAGCTGTTTTTT | CASRGTSGWNTGELFF
NA | TRBJ1-1 | 15 | NA | TRBV4-1 | TGCGCCAGCAGCCAAGCTGGGACCCCAGGGGCTGAAGCTTTCTTT | CASSQAGTPGAEAFF
NA | TRBJ1-4 | 17 | TRBD1 | TRBV9 | TGTGCCAGCAGCCCGGACAGGGGGTCTGCAACTAATGAAAAACTGTTTTTT | CASSPDRGSATNEKLFF
NA | TRBJ2-1 | 14 | NA | TRBV28 | TGTGCCAGCAGGATTCTAGGTTTCCCCATTGAGCAGTTCTTC | CASRILGFPIEQFF
NA | TRBJ1-1 | 13 | NA | TRBV30 | TGTGCCTGGAATGCACAGCTGAACACTGAAGCTTTCTTT | CAWNAQLNTEAFF
NA | TRBJ2-5 | 15 | NA | TRBV28 | TGTGCCAGCAGTTACCCCAGGGGACGATTGGCGACCCAGTACTTC | CASSYPRGRLATQYF
NA | TRBJ2-7 | 14 | NA | TRBV4-1 | TGCGCCAGCAGCCAAGATCCTAGCTCCTACGAGCAGTACTTC | CASSQDPSSYEQYF
NA | TRBJ1-2 | 13 | TRBD1 | TRBV5-5 | TGTGCCAGCAGCTTGGAACAGGGGTATGGCTACACCTTC | CASSLEQGYGYTF
NA | TRBJ2-7 | 19 | NA | TRBV7-2 | TGTGCCAGCAGCTTAGGGATTACGGGACACGGCCGAGGACGGTACGAGCAGTACTTC | CASSLGITGHGRGRYEQYF
NA | TRBJ2-1 | 14 | TRBD1 | TRBV6-5 | TGTGCCAGCAGTTGGGACAGCTCCTACAATGAGCAGTTCTTC | CASSWDSSYNEQFF
NA | TRBJ1-1 | 14 | TRBD1 | TRBV6-6 | TGTGCCAGCAGGGGACAGGGGGGGAACACTGAAGCTTTCTTT | CASRGQGGNTEAFF
NA | TRBJ1-2 | 12 | TRBD1 | TRBV28 | TGTGCCAGCAGACAGGGACAGGGGAGCTACACCTTC | CASRQGQGSYTF
NA | TRBJ1-4 | 16 | TRBD1 | TRBV2 | TGTGCCAGCAGCACACACTCGGGGACAGGGAATGAAAAACTGTTTTTT | CASSTHSGTGNEKLFF
NA | TRBJ2-1 | 12 | NA | TRBV7-8 | TGTGCCAGCAGCTCTCCTTCCCTTGAGCAGTTCTTC | CASSSPSLEQFF
NA | TRBJ2-7 | 11 | NA | TRBV29-1 | TGCAGCGTTGAACGCGGATACGAGCAGTACTTC | CSVERGYEQYF
NA | TRBJ2-5 | 16 | TRBD2 | TRBV11-1 | TGTGCCAGCAGCTCCCTGAGCGGGAGGGAGGAAGAGACCCAGTACTTC | CASSSLSGREEETQYF
NA | TRBJ2-5 | 13 | NA | TRBV5-4 | TGTGCCAGCAGCTTGATTCCCCGGGAGACCCAGTACTTC | CASSLIPRETQYF
NA | TRBJ2-7 | 14 | NA | TRBV5-1 | TGCGCCAGCAGCTTGGTACCGGGAGTGTACGAGCAGTACTTC | CASSLVPGVYEQYF
NA | TRBJ2-1 | 15 | TRBD2 | TRBV7-9 | TGTGCCAGCAGCTACCGGACTAGCGGGCACAATGAGCAGTTCTTC | CASSYRTSGHNEQFF
once | TRBJ1-2 | 14 | NA | TRBV6-6 | TGTGCCAGCAGTTACTCGGGTGGGGGGGATGGCTACACCTTC | CASSYSGGGDGYTF
NA | TRBJ2-5 | 12 | NA | TRBV18 | TGTGCCAGCTCACCAAGTGAGGAGACCCAGTACTTC | CASSPSEETQYF
NA | TRBJ2-5 | 14 | NA | TRBV2 | TGTGCCAGCAGGGGGGGGCGAGCCCAAGAGACCCAGTACTTC | CASRGGRAQETQYF
NA | TRBJ2-7 | 15 | NA | TRBV11-2 | TGTGCCAGCAGCTTAGCGCGGGGACAGACCTACGAGCAGTACTTC | CASSLARGQTYEQYF